These 21 T cell receptor beta chains were all obtained from the same sample, sequenced in a study of T cells in Graves' hyperthyroidism and ophthalmopathy. It was RNA transcripts that yielded the amplified TCR beta CDR3 regions. The TCR CDR3 was amplified in a first-round RT-PCR using the HTBI primer set. TCRdb re-called the multiplex PCR reads through MiXCR, storing one row per CDR3 protein. Among hundreds of thousands of distinct CDR3 sequences listed, around 15% were seen once. The sample taken for sequencing was blood. The receptors were sampled from a woman younger than 30 with Graves' hyperthyroidism.

The chain is built from TRBV5-1 and TRBJ2-3; D is possibly TRBD1 (6 bases). The CDR3 sequence is 15 residues long. CDR1 is SGHRS and CDR2 is YFSETQ in the germline V gene. V lost 1 base, J lost 3 bases, and 12 bases lay in between. CDR3 loop: CASSLLPGDTDTQYF. CDR3 nucleotides: TGCGCCAGCAGCTTGCTGCCAGGGGATACAGATACGCAGTATTTT. Full variable domain (missing parts from reference TRBV5-1 and TRBJ2-3): KAGVTQTPRYLIKTRGQQVTLSCSPISGHRSVSWYQQTPGQGLQFLFEYFSETQRNKGNFPGRFSGRQFSNSRSEMNVSTLELGDSALYLCASSLLPGDTDTQYFGPGTRLTVL.

This clonotype was seen only a few times. J is TRBJ2-2 and V is TRBV9, with D tentatively TRBD1 (7 bases). CDR1 and CDR2 (germline): SGDLS, YYNGEE. This CDR3 region has 16 residues. Trimming left V 4 bases short and J 3 bases short, with 16 bases between. The CDR3 loop reads CASSRPGGGDTGELFF. The CDR3, as DNA: TGTGCCAGCAGCAGGCCAGGGGGAGGTGACACCGGGGAGCTGTTTTTT. The full variable domain, in which reference TRBV9 and TRBJ2-2 provide the parts outside the CDR3, is DSGVTQTPKHLITATGQRVTLRCSPRSGDLSVYWYQQSLDQGLQFLIQYYNGEERAKGNILERFSAQQFPDLHSELNLSSLELGDSALYFCASSRPGGGDTGELFFGEGSRLTVL.

The V call is TRBV5-5, the J call TRBJ2-6; D is ambiguous. The CDR3 covers 17 residues. Germline CDR1 and CDR2: SGHKS and YYEKEE (reference sequence). Trimming took off 3 bases at V and 1 base at J, with 14 bases between the two ends. CDR3 loop: CASSSHVRASGANVLTF. CDR3 bases: TGTGCCAGCAGCTCACATGTGCGTGCTTCTGGGGCCAACGTCCTGACTTTC.

This clonotype came up a few times. This may come from a read error, since a much larger clone is one base off. The chain couples TRBV11-3 to TRBJ2-7; TRBD1 is a possible D gene (5 bases). V lost 3 bases, J lost 0 bases, and 21 bases lay in between. This CDR3 region has 18 residues. Germline V gene data show CDR1 as SGHNT and CDR2 as YENEEA. CDR3 nucleotides: TGTGCCAGCAGCTTCGACCCTACTGAAGGGGATAGCTCCTACGAGCAGTACTTC. Protein: CASSFDPTEGDSSYEQYF.

This clonotype was picked up many times. The V gene is TRBV29-1, the J gene TRBJ2-3; 12 bases match TRBD2. CDR3 length: 16 residues. The V and J ends lost 1 base and 4 bases, in that order; junction bases with no gene match: 6. The germline CDR1 and CDR2 sequences are SQVTM and ANQGSEA. The CDR3 reads CSVEGLAGVAPDTQYF. DNA of the CDR3: TGCAGCGTTGAAGGACTAGCGGGAGTGGCCCCAGATACGCAGTATTTT.

The chain combines TRBV25-1 with TRBJ2-2, with D perhaps matching TRBD2 (5 bases). This CDR3 spans 16 amino acids. Trimming cost V 3 bases and J 4 bases, with 15 bases left between them. Germline V CDR1 and CDR2: MGHDK, SYGVNS. CDR3 DNA: TGTGCCAGCAGTGAGGACGGCGCGCGGGTCACCGGGGAGCTGTTTTTT. This codes for CASSEDGARVTGELFF.

Written as DNA, the CDR3 is TGTGCCAGCACCTACCGAAATGAAAAACTGTTTTTT. Its translation: CASTYRNEKLFF. This rearrangement joins TRBV12-3 or TRBV12-4 to TRBJ1-4; D gene unclear. CDR3 length: 12 amino acids. The V gene lost 7 bases and the J gene lost 5 bases, with 8 bases spanning the gap.

The rearrangement uses TRBV7-2 and TRBJ2-7; D is possibly TRBD1 (6 bases). This CDR3 spans 15 amino acids. V was shortened by 3 bases and J by 1 base, with 13 bases between the two germline ends. Germline V CDR1 and CDR2: SGHTA, FQGNSA. The CDR3 loop is CASSFNPGQSYEQYF. The CDR3 region has the DNA TGTGCCAGCAGCTTCAATCCGGGACAATCCTACGAGCAGTACTTC.

The V call is TRBV25-1, the J call TRBJ1-2; D uncertain. The CDR3 loop spans 14 amino acids. Trimming pared 4 bases from V and 9 bases from J, leaving 18 bases between. Looked up from germline, CDR1 is MGHDK and CDR2 is SYGVNS. As DNA, the CDR3 is TGTGCCAGCAGTGTAGGAACCTGGTATCCCCGCTACACCTTC. Its protein is CASSVGTWYPRYTF.

V gene TRBV4-1 combines with J gene TRBJ2-1, with 16 bases fitting TRBD2. The CDR3 contains 20 residues. V lost 3 bases to trimming and J lost 1 base; unmatched junction nucleotides: 9. Per the germline V gene, CDR1 is MGHRA and CDR2 is YSYEKL. CDR3 coding DNA: TGCGCCAGCAGCCATGCTCCCGGGACTAGCGGGAGGGCTTCCTACAATGAGCAGTTCTTC. This codes for CASSHAPGTSGRASYNEQFF.

This clonotype was detected only a few times. The rearrangement joins TRBV6-1 to TRBJ1-5; tentative D call: TRBD1 (5 bases). V lost 4 bases, J lost 7 bases, and 14 bases lay in between. The CDR3 contains 14 residues. The V gene's germline CDR1 is MNHNS and CDR2 SASEGT. The CDR3 loop reads CASSGIQGYQPQHF. In DNA, the CDR3 is TGTGCCAGCAGTGGTATCCAGGGCTACCAGCCCCAGCATTTT.

This clonotype was detected many times. The chain recombines TRBV7-3 with TRBJ1-1; possibly TRBD1 for D (5 bases). Germline CDR1 reads SGHTA; CDR2 reads FQGTGA. The CDR3 contains 16 residues. Trimming shortened V by 1 base and J by 4 bases, and 16 bases separated the two germline ends. The CDR3 loop is CASSLSVMGGFTEAFF. The CDR3 nucleotides read TGTGCCAGCAGCTTAAGCGTCATGGGGGGATTCACTGAAGCTTTCTTT.

This clonotype was seen ten or more times. This rearrangement joins TRBV28 to TRBJ1-2; maybe TRBD1 (5 bases). Per the germline V gene, CDR1 is MDHEN and CDR2 is SYDVKM. Trimming shortened V by 10 bases and J by 8 bases, and 17 bases separated the two germline ends. The CDR3 length is 12 residues. CDR3 loop: CAIHLSQVGYTF. DNA for the CDR3: TGTGCCATTCATCTCTCACAGGTCGGCTACACCTTC.

The genes are TRBV6-1 and TRBJ2-5, with D possibly TRBD1 on 6 matching bases. The germline CDR1 and CDR2 sequences are MNHNS and SASEGT. The CDR3 spans 14 residues. V was cut by 6 bases and J by 2 bases, with 13 bases left in between. CDR3 amino acids: CASRAGTPQETQYF. The DNA of the CDR3 is TGTGCCAGCAGGGCCGGGACACCTCAAGAGACCCAGTACTTC.

Ten or more counts support this clonotype. V gene TRBV2 combines with J gene TRBJ2-6; either TRBD1 or TRBD2 may supply D (5 bases each). Germline loops: CDR1 SNHLY, CDR2 FYNNEI. Deletions cut 4 bases from V and 4 bases from J, with 14 bases between. The CDR3 is 16 residues long. In nucleotides, the CDR3 is TGTGCCAGCAGTGGACGGGGCTGGACGGGGGCCAACGTCCTGACTTTC. Translated: CASSGRGWTGANVLTF.

In its sample, this clonotype was seen many times. The rearrangement uses TRBV6-5 and TRBJ2-2; D gene ambiguous. Between the trimmed V and J ends, which lost 2 bases and 6 bases, there was a span of 7 bases. From germline, CDR1 is MNHEY and CDR2 SVGAGI. This CDR3 has 13 residues. Written as DNA, the CDR3 is TGTGCCAGCAGTTACCACACCGCCGGGGAGCTGTTTTTT. This gives the protein CASSYHTAGELFF.

This clonotype was counted ten times or more. This rearrangement joins TRBV29-1 to TRBJ2-3; 9 positions agree with TRBD2. V trimming: 0 bases; J trimming: 6 bases; junction bases outside the gene matches: 7. Germline V gene sequence: CDR1 SQVTM, CDR2 ANQGSEA. The CDR3 covers 15 residues. CDR3 bases: TGCAGCGTTGAAGATCCGGGACTAGCATATGATACGCAGTATTTT. Its protein is CSVEDPGLAYDTQYF.

V gene TRBV20-1 combines with J gene TRBJ2-7; TRBD2 agrees at 9 bases. Germline V lookup: CDR1 DFQATT, CDR2 SNEGSKA (reference sequence). The CDR3 extends over 19 amino acids. With V trimmed by 0 bases and J by 2 bases, 17 bases remained unmatched. CDR3 DNA sequence: TGCAGTGCTAGAGAAGACTCCCTCCCTGGACTAGCGCCACCCTACGAGCAGTACTTC. Amino acids: CSAREDSLPGLAPPYEQYF.

This clonotype was detected ten times or more. The chain joins TRBV3-1 to TRBJ1-4, with D unclear. The germline V gene has CDR1 LGHDT and CDR2 YNNKEL (reference sequence). Trimming pared 1 base from V and 0 bases from J, leaving 9 bases between. The CDR3 spans 16 residues. CDR3 nucleotide sequence: TGTGCCAGCAGCCAAGGGCATCCTTCAACTAATGAAAAACTGTTTTTT. As protein: CASSQGHPSTNEKLFF.

The V and J genes are TRBV6-1 and TRBJ2-2; D possibly corresponds to TRBD2 (6 bases). Looked up from germline, CDR1 is MNHNS and CDR2 is SASEGT. Trimming left V 5 bases short and J 0 bases short, with 13 bases between. The CDR3 contains 16 residues. As DNA, the CDR3 is TGTGCCAGCAGTCCGGGGGACGAAACGAACACCGGGGAGCTGTTTTTT. It encodes CASSPGDETNTGELFF.

This clonotype was counted at least ten times. The J gene is TRBJ2-3, the V gene TRBV28; TRBD2 matches 10 bases. The CDR3 has 15 residues. Losses at the gene ends were 5 bases for V and 0 bases for J; bases not matched to a gene: 2. Germline V gene sequence: CDR1 MDHEN, CDR2 SYDVKM. The CDR3 region is CASSGTSESTDTQYF. CDR3 DNA sequence: TGTGCCAGCAGTGGGACTAGCGAGAGCACAGATACGCAGTATTTT.